A selection of T cell receptor beta chains follows, all from one sample in a study of T cells expressing NK-cell markers. TCRdb reprocessed the 5' RACE reads, with one entry per CDR3 protein and no DNA. The sample table includes 300,000 to 500,000 distinct CDR3 sequences. The sample consisted of blood T cells: a sorted CD56 or NKG2C T cell subset, CD4+ or CD8+ T cells, or bulk PBMC T cells (not recorded which). All receptors come from a woman in her forties or fifties in good health. Both conserved end residues are part of each CDR3.

TRBJ1-2	12	TRBV12-3/TRBV12-4	CASTMALNGYTF
TRBJ2-1	16	TRBV4-1	CASSQEGMGEGYEQFF
TRBJ1-2	13	TRBV5-1	CASRANENYGYTF
TRBJ2-1	16	TRBV15	CATSRSTSGTYNEQFF
TRBJ2-3	16	TRBV14	CASSPITFGGTDTQYF
TRBJ2-1	15	TRBV10-3	CAISEPSGSYNEQFF
TRBJ2-3	16	TRBV3-1	CASSQTSSKPTDTQYF
TRBJ2-7	17	TRBV9	CASSRRALSSFSYEQYF
TRBJ2-2	14	TRBV5-1	CASSLLGETGELFF
TRBJ2-3	14	TRBV12-3/TRBV12-4	CASSLVDNPDTQYF
TRBJ1-2	15	TRBV3-1	CASTRGPSPNYGYTF
TRBJ2-7	14	TRBV7-3	CASRYGEGGYEQYF
TRBJ1-1	14	TRBV7-8	CASSLGGRGYKAFF
TRBJ2-5	14	TRBV19	CASSARGVDETQYF
TRBJ1-5	13	TRBV11-3	CASSYGYNQPQHF
TRBJ2-7	16	TRBV5-1	CASSKGLAGVVYEQYF
TRBJ2-3	14	TRBV12-3/TRBV12-4	CASSPSGRDHTQYF
TRBJ2-2	17	TRBV20-1	CSARDGTSGSIAGELFF
TRBJ2-2	13	TRBV21-1	CASSNGPTRELFF
TRBJ1-1	14	TRBV5-4	CASSWGTGFTEAFF
TRBJ2-1	16	TRBV7-9	CASSLGGLAGGDEQFF
TRBJ1-6	15	TRBV7-2	CASSLGRTVHSPLHF